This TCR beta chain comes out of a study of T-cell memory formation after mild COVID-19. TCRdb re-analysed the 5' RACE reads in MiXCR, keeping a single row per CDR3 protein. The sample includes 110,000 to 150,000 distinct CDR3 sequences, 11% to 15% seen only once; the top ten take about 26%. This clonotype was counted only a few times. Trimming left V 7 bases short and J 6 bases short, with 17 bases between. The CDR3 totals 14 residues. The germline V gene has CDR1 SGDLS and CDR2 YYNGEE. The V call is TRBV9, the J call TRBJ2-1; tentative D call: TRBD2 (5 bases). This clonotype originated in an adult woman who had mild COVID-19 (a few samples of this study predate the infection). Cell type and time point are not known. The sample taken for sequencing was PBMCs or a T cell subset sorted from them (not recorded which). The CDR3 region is CASSPGGAGNEQFF. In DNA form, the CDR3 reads TGTGCCAGCTCCCCCGGAGGAGCCGGCAATGAGCAGTTCTTC.